Each of the 27 T cell receptor beta chains below was sequenced from the same sample in a study of CD8 T cells in Susac syndrome. An input of about 0.45 to 1 ug of RNA was subjected to reverse transcription using random hexamers. TCRdb processed the immunoSEQ multiplex PCR reads anew with MiXCR; each CDR3 protein has one entry. Among under 200,000 distinct CDR3 sequences listed, 85% to 95% were seen once. The sample was CD8+ T cells from PBMCs. These TCRs come from a human donor with multiple sclerosis.

The chain combines TRBV6-6 with TRBJ1-2; TRBD1 agrees at 8 bases. The CDR3 is 13 amino acids. Trimming took 3 bases from V and 12 from J; bases not matched to a gene: 9. Germline CDR1 and CDR2: MNHNY and SVGAGI (reference sequence). The CDR3 protein is CASSYSRDRLDTF. In nucleotides, the CDR3 is TGTGCCAGCAGTTATTCGCGGGACAGGCTCGACACCTTC.

This clonotype has only one observation. This sequence joins TRBV5-1 and TRBJ1-1; TRBD1 agrees at 12 bases. Germline values: CDR1 SGHRS, CDR2 YFSETQ. This CDR3 is built from 16 residues. V was clipped by 4 bases and J by 3 bases; unmatched bases: 7. This chain's CDR3 is CASSPGTGGWYTEAFF. The CDR3 region has the DNA TGCGCCAGCAGCCCCGGGACAGGGGGCTGGTACACTGAAGCTTTCTTT.

This clonotype appeared a single time. This chain uses TRBV5-1 with TRBJ2-4; D is perhaps TRBD1 (6 bases). Germline CDR1 SGHRS, CDR2 YFSETQ. Trimming took off 8 bases at V and 4 bases at J, with 16 bases between the two ends. This CDR3 comprises 14 residues. The CDR3 DNA is TGCGCCAGGGCCCAGACGCAGGGGAAAAACATTCAGTACTTC. Encoded protein: CARAQTQGKNIQYF.

CDR3 sequence reads: CASSGPGAANTGELFF. CDR3 nucleotide sequence: TGTGCCAGCAGCGGGCCCGGGGCCGCGAACACCGGGGAGCTGTTTTTT. The chain couples TRBV9 to TRBJ2-2; D is possibly TRBD1 or TRBD2 (5 bases each). The length of the CDR3 is 16 residues. Per germline, CDR1 SGDLS and CDR2 YYNGEE. Deletions cut 3 bases from V and 0 bases from J, with 12 bases between.

This chain links TRBV3-1 with TRBJ2-3; 7 bases agree with TRBD2. With 0 bases clipped from V and 6 bases from J, the junction kept 9 bases outside the gene matches. CDR1 and CDR2 (germline): LGHDT, YNNKEL (reference sequence). The CDR3 covers 16 residues. The CDR3 DNA sequence: TGTGCCAGCAGCCAAGAACTAGCGCCGCACGGGGATACGCAGTATTTT. It codes for CASSQELAPHGDTQYF.

The chain combines TRBV7-9 with TRBJ2-1; D tentatively reads TRBD1 or TRBD2 (6 bases each). This CDR3 is built from 13 residues. CDR1 and CDR2 (germline): SEHNR, FQNEAQ (reference sequence). The V end lost 10 bases, the J end lost 9 bases, and 19 bases lay between the germline ends. CDR3 DNA sequence: TGTGCCACGCCCCAGGGGCTAGCGCTTGAGCAGTTCTTC. Its translation is CATPQGLALEQFF.

DNA of the CDR3: TGTGCCTGGAGTGTAATGGGGAGAGAGACCCAGTACTTC. Encoded protein: CAWSVMGRETQYF. V gene TRBV30 combines with J gene TRBJ2-5; a possible D gene is TRBD2 (5 bases). The CDR3 has 13 residues. Trimming removed 0 bases from V and 4 bases from J, with 9 bases in between. Germline V CDR1 and CDR2: GTSNPN, SVGIG (reference sequence).

The rearrangement uses TRBV7-9 and TRBJ1-1; D is perhaps TRBD1 (5 bases). Germline V CDR1 and CDR2: SEHNR, FQNEAQ (reference sequence). CDR3 length: 12 amino acids. The V end lost 5 bases, the J end lost 10 bases, and 14 bases lay between the germline ends. The CDR3 protein is CASSGQFRLAFF. CDR3 DNA sequence: TGTGCCAGCAGCGGACAATTCCGGCTAGCTTTCTTT.

The gene calls are TRBV5-1 and TRBJ1-2, with D hard to call. CDR1 SGHRS and CDR2 YFSETQ come from the germline V gene. The CDR3 has 14 residues. The V end was cut by 4 bases, the J end by 2 bases, with 12 bases between. CDR3 in DNA: TGCGCCAGCAGCGCACCTCATGAGAACTATGGCTACACCTTC. Its protein is CASSAPHENYGYTF.

As DNA, the CDR3 is TGTGCCAGCAGCTTTGTCGGGGGGGCCGATGAGCAGTTCTTC. Its translation is CASSFVGGADEQFF. The rearrangement joins TRBV7-8 to TRBJ2-1; 8 nucleotides align to TRBD2. The CDR3 has 14 residues. Germline assignment: CDR1 SGHVS and CDR2 FQNEAQ. V lost 3 bases to trimming and J lost 8 bases; unmatched junction nucleotides: 6. The full variable domain, its missing parts supplied by reference TRBV7-8 and TRBJ2-1, is GAGVSQSPRYKVAKRGQDVALRCDPISGHVSLFWYQQALGQGPEFLTYFQNEAQLDKSGLPSDRFFAERPEGSVSTLKIQRTQQEDSAVYLCASSFVGGADEQFFGPGTRLTVL.

The chain is built from TRBV3-1 and TRBJ2-1, with no clear D. Germline values: CDR1 LGHDT, CDR2 YNNKEL (reference sequence). Trimming left V 0 bases short and J 5 bases short, with 8 bases between. This CDR3 spans 14 amino acids. CDR3 sequence (DNA): TGTGCCAGCAGCCAAGATACCAGTAACAATGAGCAGTTCTTC. It specifies CASSQDTSNNEQFF.

This clonotype showed up just once. The rearrangement joins TRBV27 to TRBJ2-1, with D possibly TRBD2 on 6 matching bases. CDR3 length: 10 amino acids. V shed 10 bases and J shed 13 bases, with 14 bases lying between them. Germline CDR1 reads MNHEY; CDR2 reads SMNVEV (reference sequence). CDR3: CATSGGPQFF. The CDR3, as DNA: TGTGCCACCTCAGGAGGGCCACAGTTCTTC.

The gene calls are TRBV19 and TRBJ1-5; the D is unclear. This CDR3 has 12 residues. Trimming left V 4 bases short and J 3 bases short, with 4 bases between. From germline, CDR1 is LNHDA and CDR2 SQIVND (reference sequence). The CDR3: CASSRNNQPQHF. CDR3 nucleotide sequence: TGTGCCAGTAGTAGGAACAATCAGCCCCAGCATTTT.

The rearrangement links TRBV5-6 to TRBJ1-1, with no clear D. V shed 4 bases and J shed 6 bases, with 10 bases lying between them. This CDR3 is built from 12 residues. Germline V gene data show CDR1 as SGHDT and CDR2 as YYEEEE. The DNA of the CDR3 is TGTGCCAGCAGCCGCCTAAATTCTGAAGCTTTCTTT. Residues: CASSRLNSEAFF.

This chain uses TRBV5-4 with TRBJ1-2, with TRBD1 identical over 8 bases. Germline lookup yields CDR1 SGHNT and CDR2 YYREEE (reference sequence). The CDR3 is 14 amino acids. The junction had 5 bases not matched to a gene; V was cut back by 4 bases and J by 3 bases. CDR3 DNA: TGTGCCAGCAGCCCGGACAGGGTCGACTATGGCTACACCTTC. Translation: CASSPDRVDYGYTF.

V is TRBV12-3 or TRBV12-4 and J is TRBJ1-1, with D tentatively TRBD1 (5 bases). This CDR3 is built from 14 residues. V was pared by 7 bases and J by 0 bases, with 12 bases between. The CDR3 reads CASNWGDMNTEAFF. The CDR3 nucleotides read TGTGCCAGCAACTGGGGGGATATGAACACTGAAGCTTTCTTT.

The chain recombines TRBV2 with TRBJ1-5, with D unresolved. The CDR3 loop spans 13 amino acids. The germline V gene encodes CDR1 SNHLY and CDR2 FYNNEI. V gave up 3 bases and J gave up 4 bases, with 7 bases separating them. The CDR3 region has the DNA TGTGCCAGCAGTGACCGAACAAATCAGCCCCAGCATTTT. Translating it yields CASSDRTNQPQHF.

V usage is TRBV11-1 and J usage is TRBJ2-1; 10 nucleotides match TRBD1. Per germline, CDR1 SGHAT and CDR2 FQDESV (reference sequence). J gave up 6 bases and V 2 bases, and 7 bases lay outside the gene matches. CDR3 length: 16 residues. CDR3 bases: TGTGCCAGCAGCTTATTAGGGACAGGGGATGTCAATGAGCAGTTCTTC. Translated, it gives CASSLLGTGDVNEQFF.

This chain uses TRBV29-1 with TRBJ2-7, with 10 positions matching TRBD2. Germline V CDR1 and CDR2: SQVTM, ANQGSEA. This CDR3 has 13 amino acids. With V trimmed by 6 bases and J by 1 base, 3 bases remained unmatched. In nucleotides, the CDR3 is TGCAGCGTGGGGACTAGCGATTCCTACGAGCAGTACTTC. As protein: CSVGTSDSYEQYF.

J is TRBJ1-4 and V is TRBV20-1; D is undetermined. This CDR3 is built from 15 residues. The V and J ends lost 6 bases and 7 bases respectively, with 21 bases between them. CDR1 and CDR2 from the germline V gene are DFQATT and SNEGSKA (reference sequence). CDR3 coding DNA: TGCAGTGCCATTCAATACGAGGGCCGGAGTGAAAAACTGTTTTTT. It translates to CSAIQYEGRSEKLFF.

J is TRBJ2-5 and V is TRBV2; the D gene is possibly TRBD1 (6 bases). Germline CDR1 reads SNHLY; CDR2 reads FYNNEI. This CDR3 region has 14 residues. Trimming removed 6 bases at V and 0 bases at J, with 11 bases between. The DNA for the CDR3 is TGTGCCAGCAGAGCCCGGACAGACCAAGAGACCCAGTACTTC. It yields the protein CASRARTDQETQYF.

The J gene is TRBJ1-4, the V gene TRBV27; D gene unclear. V was cut by 2 bases and J by 7 bases, with 17 bases left in between. This CDR3 spans 16 amino acids. CDR1 is MNHEY and CDR2 is SMNVEV in the germline V gene (reference sequence). As DNA, the CDR3 is TGTGCCAGCAGTTTAATCGGAGAGCAGCCGTCTGAAAAACTGTTTTTT. This sequence encodes CASSLIGEQPSEKLFF.

The J gene is TRBJ2-7, the V gene TRBV29-1; 8 bases are a match to TRBD1. V trimming: 6 bases; J trimming: 4 bases; junction bases outside the gene matches: 14. From germline, CDR1 is SQVTM and CDR2 ANQGSEA. There are 15 residues in the CDR3. CDR3 bases: TGCAGCGTGTCTTGGCGTGGACAGGGCGCTTACGAGCAGTACTTC. It codes for CSVSWRGQGAYEQYF.

The chain employs TRBV29-1 and TRBJ1-1; no clear D gene. CDR1 is SQVTM, CDR2 ANQGSEA, per germline. The V gene lost 3 bases and the J gene lost 7 bases, with 9 bases spanning the gap. The CDR3 covers 11 residues. Written as DNA, the CDR3 is TGCAGCGTTGATGGCGGGTTTGAAGCTTTCTTT. It yields the protein CSVDGGFEAFF. Using reference TRBV29-1 and TRBJ1-1 for the parts outside the CDR3, the full variable domain is SAVISQKPSRDICQRGTSLTIQCQVDSQVTMMFWYRQQPGQSLTLIATANQGSEATYESGFVIDKFPISRPNLTFSTLTVSNMSPEDSSIYLCSVDGGFEAFFGQGTRLTVV.

This rearrangement joins TRBV27 to TRBJ2-6; TRBD1 matches at 8 bases. From germline, CDR1 is MNHEY and CDR2 SMNVEV (reference sequence). Trimming removed 3 bases from V and 0 bases from J; junction bases left unmatched: 4. This CDR3 contains 17 residues. CDR3 protein: CASSFRDRSSGANVLTF. The CDR3 bases are TGTGCCAGCAGTTTCCGGGACAGGAGCTCTGGGGCCAACGTCCTGACTTTC.

The J gene is TRBJ1-4, the V gene TRBV11-2; D unclear. This CDR3 spans 17 amino acids. The germline V and J ends were trimmed by 0 bases and 2 bases, with 13 bases remaining between them. CDR1 and CDR2 from the germline V gene are SGHAT and FQNNGV. CDR3 residues: CASSLEAGVGTNEKLFF. CDR3 nucleotide sequence: TGTGCCAGCAGCTTAGAGGCGGGAGTTGGGACTAATGAAAAACTGTTTTTT.

This clonotype was observed a few times. The genes are TRBV9 and TRBJ1-4; D remains unclear. The CDR3 sequence is 14 residues long. Germline V gene lookup returns CDR1 SGDLS and CDR2 YYNGEE. Trimming cost V 4 bases and J 4 bases, with 11 bases left between them. CDR3 region: CASSRSGSNEKLFF. The CDR3 coding sequence is TGTGCCAGCAGCCGATCCGGGAGTAATGAAAAACTGTTTTTT. The variable domain in full, completed from reference TRBV9 and TRBJ1-4, reads DSGVTQTPKHLITATGQRVTLRCSPRSGDLSVYWYQQSLDQGLQFLIQYYNGEERAKGNILERFSAQQFPDLHSELNLSSLELGDSALYFCASSRSGSNEKLFFGSGTQLSVL.